The T cell receptor beta chain under discussion was sequenced for a study of T cell responses to AZD1222 COVID-19 vaccine. V lost 5 bases and J lost 2; bases outside the gene matches: 4. Germline V lookup: CDR1 MNHEY, CDR2 SVGAGI. The CDR3 covers 14 residues. The method was immunoSEQ multiplex PCR; TCRdb's version includes in-frame clones alone and lacks a portion of them. The sample yields fewer than 150,000 clones, roughly 86% seen once. Material: peripheral blood, obtained 28 days after the second AZD1222 dose. The gene calls are TRBV6-5 and TRBJ1-2; TRBD1 matches at 8 bases. This receptor was obtained from an adult who received the AZD1222 COVID-19 vaccine. The CDR3 region has the DNA TGTGCCAGCAGTCTCAGGACAGGGAACTATGGCTACACCTTC. It specifies CASSLRTGNYGYTF.